These T cell receptor beta chains were read from a single sample in a study of T cells in Graves' hyperthyroidism and ophthalmopathy. MiXCR, run by TCRdb on the multiplex PCR reads, gives a single entry per CDR3 protein. The sample consists of 450,000 to 550,000 distinct CDR3 sequences, approximately 25% of them appearing once. Sequencing was carried out using blood. Every receptor here comes from a young woman with Graves' ophthalmopathy. Each CDR3 is given with its conserved first and last residue. For some rows the clone size is stated as once, few or many, or as a class when expanded; others skip it.

>many|TRBV7-9|TRBJ2-7
CASSPMTGISEQYF
>-|TRBV20-1|TRBJ2-4
CSASQGPFTRAKNIQYF
>many|TRBV6-5|TRBJ1-1
CASRQGAYAFF
>many|TRBV2|TRBJ1-5
CASSRHGSNQPQHF
>many|TRBV15|TRBJ2-5
CATSRWAGGSSGETQYF
>many|TRBV12-3/TRBV12-4|TRBJ1-3
CASSYRGGGNTIYF
>-|TRBV29-1|TRBJ2-6
CSVDDHDPSGANVLTF
>many|TRBV28|TRBJ1-2
CASGWQGAGYGYTF
>-|TRBV6-2/TRBV6-3|TRBJ2-7
CASSAGIGSGNLYEQYF
>-|TRBV5-6|TRBJ2-2
CASRDWGGITGELFF
>few|TRBV7-9|TRBJ1-2
CASSLLEFDYGYTF
>many|TRBV7-2|TRBJ2-7
CASSTTSGDKGEQYF
>-|TRBV5-1|TRBJ2-7
CASSLTSVHEQYF
>-|TRBV20-1|TRBJ2-7
CSASPYLESGGGEQYF
>many|TRBV19|TRBJ1-1
CASSMRKAEAFF
>-|TRBV5-1|TRBJ1-1
CASSLARAGTTEAFF
>many|TRBV24-1|TRBJ1-5
CATIRRDGNQPQHF
>-|TRBV28|TRBJ2-7
CASSTTGSYEQYF
>few|TRBV11-2|TRBJ1-2
CASSPRDRGVLIESYGYTF
>many|TRBV15|TRBJ1-1
CATSIDRARAFF
>once|TRBV12-3/TRBV12-4|TRBJ1-5
CASSLLGYGSNQPQHF
>-|TRBV6-1|TRBJ1-1
CAILGLTVNTEAFF
>-|TRBV20-1|TRBJ2-7
CSARDSGRIDEQYF
>many|TRBV27|TRBJ1-1
CASSSRGPTEAFF
>many|TRBV12-3/TRBV12-4|TRBJ1-2
CASSLGSPAGYGYTF
>many|TRBV11-2|TRBJ2-6
CASTKPDWGGTGANVLTF
>once|TRBV29-1|TRBJ2-2
CSVQGILSTGELFF
>few|TRBV5-1|TRBJ1-4
CASSLAGGDEKLFF
>-|TRBV30|TRBJ1-2
CAWRAARGYGYTF
>few|TRBV6-5|TRBJ1-2
CASSYVPVSNYGYTF
>-|TRBV2|TRBJ1-1
CASSVAGLGGNTEAFF
>few|TRBV2|TRBJ1-2
CASKRAPNSYYGYTF
>many|TRBV6-1|TRBJ1-1
CASSESSIEAFF
>many|TRBV27|TRBJ1-2
CASSLRGFYGYTF
>many|TRBV20-1|TRBJ2-7
CSATEGGPYEQYF
>many|TRBV18|TRBJ2-5
CASSPQGAVQETQYF
>many|TRBV4-3|TRBJ2-6
CASSQEPAANVLTF
>-|TRBV12-3/TRBV12-4|TRBJ2-2
CASRQGLAGTNTGELFF
>-|TRBV7-9|TRBJ2-2
CASSGQPGGGELFF
>few|TRBV18|TRBJ1-1
CASSPTDNGWTEAFF
>many|TRBV20-1|TRBJ1-2
CSARGSGNRLYGYTF
>few|TRBV6-2/TRBV6-3|TRBJ1-5
CASTQSGRANQPQHF
>many|TRBV6-5|TRBJ1-1
CASSGRGGTEAFF
>few|TRBV27|TRBJ2-7
CASSPYPPRDRGYEQYF
>many|TRBV7-2|TRBJ1-1
CASSPRQGAEAFF
>many|TRBV18|TRBJ1-1
CASSPPPQGSHAFF
>many|TRBV6-2/TRBV6-3|TRBJ2-7
CASSALYSGSSHEQYF
>many|TRBV7-9|TRBJ2-5
CASSLGLRQGAGETQYF
>-|TRBV6-1|TRBJ1-1
CASRETLNTEAFF
>-|TRBV19|TRBJ2-2
CASQGLGWITVELFF
>-|TRBV30|TRBJ2-5
CAKAGASRETQYF
>once|TRBV6-1|TRBJ1-3
CASRSIGAGNTIYF
>few|TRBV3-1|TRBJ1-1
CASSQGGQGARAFF
>few|TRBV12-3/TRBV12-4|TRBJ1-1
CASSFEDMGSTEAFF
>few|TRBV6-4|TRBJ1-1
CASSDRDGTMNTEAFF
>-|TRBV27|TRBJ2-5
CASSLYYGFGETQYF
>many|TRBV28|TRBJ2-5
CASSVRLGRETQYF